The T cell receptor beta chain described here comes from a study of neurological immune-mediated disorders. The CDR3 extends over 17 amino acids. V was pared by 2 bases and J by 1 base, with 4 bases of the junction left unmatched. Germline CDR1 MNHNS, CDR2 SASEGT. The table lists this clonotype with many counts. The method for making cDNA was 5'RACE, and it used 10-nucleotide random UMIs. TCRdb used MiXCR to reprocess the 5' RACE reads, holding one entry per CDR3 protein. The table records almost 30,000 distinct CDR3 sequences, roughly an eighth of them present only once. The unsorted libraries originated from 2 million PBMCs kept at -80 C.

The gene calls are TRBV6-1 and TRBJ2-5, with TRBD2 identical over 13 bases. The sequenced sample was PBMCs. The sequence derives from a woman in her sixties in good health. The DNA of the CDR3 is TGTGCCAGCAGTGAAAGACTAGCGGGGGGTACCCAAGAGACCCAGTACTTC. Translation: CASSERLAGGTQETQYF.